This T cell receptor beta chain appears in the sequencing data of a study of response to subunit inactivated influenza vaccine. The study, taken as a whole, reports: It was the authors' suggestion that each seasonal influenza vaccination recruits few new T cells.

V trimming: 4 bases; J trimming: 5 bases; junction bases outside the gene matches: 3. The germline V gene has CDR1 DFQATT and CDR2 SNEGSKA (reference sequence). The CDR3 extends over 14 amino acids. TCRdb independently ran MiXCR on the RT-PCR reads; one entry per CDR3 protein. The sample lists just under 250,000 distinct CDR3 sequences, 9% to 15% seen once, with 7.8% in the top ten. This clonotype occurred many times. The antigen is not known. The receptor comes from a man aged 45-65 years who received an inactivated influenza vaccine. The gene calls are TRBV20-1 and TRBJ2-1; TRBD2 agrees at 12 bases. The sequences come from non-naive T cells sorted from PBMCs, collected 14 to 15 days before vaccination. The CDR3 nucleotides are TGCAGTGCTACTAGCGGGAGGGCCGACAATGAGCAGTTCTTC. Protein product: CSATSGRADNEQFF.